These 15 T cell receptor beta chains came from one sample sequenced in a study of control samples from healthy donors and cancer patients. Method: immunoSEQ multiplex PCR; TCRdb's copy keeps in-frame clones and lacks some. The repertoire holds 100,000 to 150,000 clones, with roughly 86% as singletons. The sequenced material came from blood. The receptors come from a man aged 60 to 75 in good health.

This clone has only one observation. The genes are TRBV10-1 and TRBJ2-7; TRBD1 matches 8 bases. The CDR3 runs to 22 residues. Germline loops: CDR1 WNHNN, CDR2 SYGVQD (reference sequence). Unmatched junction bases numbered 26, after V lost 2 bases and J lost 2 bases. DNA for the CDR3: TGCGCCAGCAGTGAGCTGGACCGGTGGCGAGTAAAAACAGGGGGAGATGCCTACGAGCAGTACTTC. It specifies CASSELDRWRVKTGGDAYEQYF.

The gene calls are TRBV6-1 and TRBJ1-4, with TRBD1 matching 8 bases. This CDR3 contains 14 residues. Trimming removed 5 bases from V and 8 bases from J; junction bases left unmatched: 7. Per germline, CDR1 MNHNS and CDR2 SASEGT. The CDR3 region is CASSFGQGREKLFF. Here the CDR3 DNA reads TGTGCCAGCAGTTTTGGACAGGGAAGGGAAAAACTGTTTTTT.

The CDR3 DNA sequence: TGTGCCAGCAGTGAAACACGGCTAGCGGGGGGCCAATCCCTACGCACAGATACGCAGTATTTT. Amino acids: CASSETRLAGGQSLRTDTQYF. The V and J genes are TRBV6-1 and TRBJ2-3, with 11 bases fitting TRBD2. The CDR3 runs to 21 residues. CDR1 and CDR2 from the germline V gene are MNHNS and SASEGT. The V and J ends lost 2 bases and 1 base, in that order; junction bases with no gene match: 17.

DNA for the CDR3: TGTGCCAGCAGACCGAGGGGGGTAAAAATGAACACTGAAGCTTTCTTT. Translated: CASRPRGVKMNTEAFF. The V and J genes are TRBV7-2 and TRBJ1-1; the D gene is possibly TRBD1 (6 bases). The germline V gene has CDR1 SGHTA and CDR2 FQGNSA. CDR3 size: 16 residues. V lost 6 bases and J 0 bases, leaving 17 bases between the germline ends. Complete variable domain (other parts from reference TRBV7-2 and TRBJ1-1): GAGVSQSPSNKVTEKGKDVELRCDPISGHTALYWYRQSLGQGLEFLIYFQGNSAPDKSGLPSDRFSAERTGGSVSTLTIQRTQQEDSAVYLCASRPRGVKMNTEAFFGQGTRLTVV.

This chain uses TRBV24-1 with TRBJ2-1, with D possibly TRBD2 on 5 matching bases. This CDR3 region has 13 residues. Germline V lookup: CDR1 KGHDR, CDR2 SFDVKD. Trimming took off 0 bases at V and 10 bases at J, with 9 bases between the two ends. CDR3 residues: CATSDLTGGEQFF. In DNA form, the CDR3 reads TGTGCCACCAGTGATTTGACGGGCGGGGAGCAGTTCTTC.

The rearrangement links TRBV7-3 to TRBJ2-2; D gene ambiguous. Deletions cut 5 bases from V and 6 bases from J, with 13 bases between. This CDR3 comprises 14 residues. Germline V gives CDR1 SGHTA, CDR2 FQGTGA. CDR3 residues: CASSPTRPPGELFF. The CDR3 DNA reads as TGTGCCAGCAGCCCGACCCGCCCGCCCGGGGAGCTGTTTTTT.

In its sample, this clone was seen once. Other DNA sequences in this sample translate to the same CDR3. V gene TRBV18 combines with J gene TRBJ1-6, with TRBD1 identical over 8 bases. Germline CDR1 is KGHSH and CDR2 is LQKENI. The V and J ends lost 1 base and 8 bases, in that order; junction bases with no gene match: 4. This CDR3 is 15 amino acids long. As DNA, the CDR3 is TGTGCCAGCTCACCACTCGGACAGGGAGATTCACCCCTCCACTTT. Protein product: CASSPLGQGDSPLHF.

This chain links TRBV3-1 (or the pseudogene TRBV3-2) with TRBJ2-3; either TRBD1 or TRBD2 may fit D (6 bases each). CDR1 is LGHDT and CDR2 is YNNKEL in the germline V gene (reference sequence). Deletions cut 1 base from V and 3 bases from J, with 11 bases between. The CDR3 loop spans 15 amino acids. The CDR3 sequence: CASSQGGAYTDTQYF. DNA of the CDR3: TGTGCCAGCAGCCAAGGGGGGGCCTATACAGATACGCAGTATTTT.

This chain uses TRBV6-5 with TRBJ2-2, with TRBD1 matching 9 bases. The CDR3 loop spans 14 amino acids. V shed 9 bases, J shed 4 bases, and the junction held 6 bases outside the gene matches. Germline values: CDR1 MNHEY, CDR2 SVGAGI. The CDR3, as DNA: TGTGCCAGTTCGACAGGGGGAAGCACCGGGGAGCTGTTTTTT. This translates into CASSTGGSTGELFF.

The V gene is TRBV15, the J gene TRBJ2-1; D unresolved. The CDR3 covers 13 residues. Trimming left V 0 bases short and J 6 bases short, with 6 bases between. From germline, CDR1 is LNHNV and CDR2 YYDKDF (reference sequence). The CDR3 loop reads CATSREQANEQFF. The CDR3, as DNA: TGTGCCACCAGCAGAGAGCAGGCCAATGAGCAGTTCTTC.

This clone was recorded only once. The chain recombines TRBV18 with TRBJ2-1; 7 bases match TRBD2. The CDR3 loop spans 15 amino acids. CDR1 and CDR2 from the germline V gene are KGHSH and LQKENI. With V trimmed by 2 bases and J by 0 bases, 1 base remained unmatched. CDR3 loop: CASSPAGVSYNEQFF. The DNA for the CDR3 is TGTGCCAGCTCACCAGCGGGGGTCTCCTACAATGAGCAGTTCTTC.

This chain links TRBV7-2 with TRBJ2-3, with D perhaps being TRBD1 or TRBD2 (5 bases each). Germline loops: CDR1 SGHTA, CDR2 FQGNSA. CDR3 length: 14 residues. V lost 5 bases and J 0 bases, leaving 9 bases between the germline ends. DNA for the CDR3: TGTGCCAGCAGCGGGGGACCTAGCACAGATACGCAGTATTTT. Encoded protein: CASSGGPSTDTQYF.

The rearrangement links TRBV4-2 to TRBJ2-3; D gene uncertain. The CDR3 has 13 residues. Trimming left V 0 bases short and J 2 bases short, with 3 bases between. Germline CDR1 and CDR2: LGHNA and YNFKEQ. The CDR3 is CASSQEPTDTQYF. In DNA form, the CDR3 reads TGTGCCAGCAGCCAAGAACCCACAGATACGCAGTATTTT.

The gene calls are TRBV7-9 and TRBJ1-2; no clear D gene. CDR1 SEHNR and CDR2 FQNEAQ come from the germline V gene (reference sequence). With 0 bases removed from V and 6 bases from J, the gap between germline ends came to 8 bases. The CDR3 is 13 residues long. The CDR3 is CASSLAWGNGYTF. The CDR3 DNA sequence: TGTGCCAGCAGCTTAGCTTGGGGTAATGGCTACACCTTC.

This chain connects TRBV10-3 to TRBJ2-1, with 11 bases identical to TRBD1. J was trimmed by 3 bases and V by 5 bases; bases with no gene match: 12. The CDR3 is 18 amino acids. The germline gives CDR1 ENHRY, CDR2 SYGVKD. CDR3 loop: CAISKAPGQGVVYNEQFF. Here the CDR3 DNA reads TGTGCCATCAGTAAAGCACCGGGACAGGGGGTCGTCTACAATGAGCAGTTCTTC.